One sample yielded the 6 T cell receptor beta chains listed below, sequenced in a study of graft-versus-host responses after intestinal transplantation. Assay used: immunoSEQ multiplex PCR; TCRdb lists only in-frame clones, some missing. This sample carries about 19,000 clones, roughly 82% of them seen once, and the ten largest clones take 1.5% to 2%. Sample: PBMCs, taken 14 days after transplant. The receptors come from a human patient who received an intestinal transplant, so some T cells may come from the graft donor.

The chain's CDR3 is CSARDGLGAFF. The CDR3 nucleotides read TGCAGTGCCCGGGATGGGCTTGGAGCTTTCTTT. The chain has TRBV20-1 and TRBJ1-1; no definite D call. Germline CDR1 and CDR2: DFQATT and SNEGSKA (reference sequence). The V and J ends lost 6 bases and 10 bases respectively, with 15 bases between them. The CDR3 has 11 amino acids.

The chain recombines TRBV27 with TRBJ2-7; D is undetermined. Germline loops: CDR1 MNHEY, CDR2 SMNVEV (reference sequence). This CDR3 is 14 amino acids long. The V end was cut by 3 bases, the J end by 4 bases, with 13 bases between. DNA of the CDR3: TGTGCCAGCAGTTTTGGCCGGCTAACTTACGAGCAGTACTTC. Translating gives CASSFGRLTYEQYF.

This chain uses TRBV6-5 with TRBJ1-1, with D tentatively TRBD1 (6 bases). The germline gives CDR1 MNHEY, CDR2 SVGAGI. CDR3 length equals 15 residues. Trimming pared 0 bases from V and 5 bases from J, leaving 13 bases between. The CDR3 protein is CASSYSKRGETEAFF. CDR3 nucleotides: TGTGCCAGCAGTTACTCGAAGAGGGGGGAAACTGAAGCTTTCTTT.

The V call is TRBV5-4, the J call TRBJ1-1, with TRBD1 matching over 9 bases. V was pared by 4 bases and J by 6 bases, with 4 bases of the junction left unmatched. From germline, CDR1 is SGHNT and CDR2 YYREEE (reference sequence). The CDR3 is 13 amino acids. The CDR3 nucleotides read TGTGCCAGCAGCGTACAGGGGGCGTCTGAAGCTTTCTTT. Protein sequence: CASSVQGASEAFF.

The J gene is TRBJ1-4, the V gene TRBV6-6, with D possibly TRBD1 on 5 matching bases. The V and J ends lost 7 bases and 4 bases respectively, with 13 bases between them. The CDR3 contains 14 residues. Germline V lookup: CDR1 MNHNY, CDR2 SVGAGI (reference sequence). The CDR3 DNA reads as TGTGCCAGCAAGACTGTCGGGGGTAATGAAAAACTGTTTTTT. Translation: CASKTVGGNEKLFF.

CDR3 sequence reads: CASKTGTVFNEKLFF. The DNA for the CDR3 is TGTGCCAGCAAGACAGGGACAGTTTTTAATGAAAAACTGTTTTTT. V is TRBV5-8 and J is TRBJ1-4, with TRBD1 identical over 7 bases. This CDR3 has 15 amino acids. Germline V lookup: CDR1 SGHTS, CDR2 YDEGEE. Trimming at V came to 6 bases and at J to 4 bases, leaving 9 bases not matched to a gene.